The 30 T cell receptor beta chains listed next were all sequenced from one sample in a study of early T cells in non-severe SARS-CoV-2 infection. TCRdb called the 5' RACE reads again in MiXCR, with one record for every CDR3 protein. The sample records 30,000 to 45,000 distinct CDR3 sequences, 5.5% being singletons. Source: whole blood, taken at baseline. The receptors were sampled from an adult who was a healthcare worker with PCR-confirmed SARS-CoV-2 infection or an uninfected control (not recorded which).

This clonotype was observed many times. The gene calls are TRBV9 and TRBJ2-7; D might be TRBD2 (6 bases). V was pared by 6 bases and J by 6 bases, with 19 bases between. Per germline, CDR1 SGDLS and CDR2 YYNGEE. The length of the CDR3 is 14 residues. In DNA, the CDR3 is TGTGCCAGCACCCGTGGCCAATCGGGGGTCGAGCAGTACTTC. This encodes CASTRGQSGVEQYF.

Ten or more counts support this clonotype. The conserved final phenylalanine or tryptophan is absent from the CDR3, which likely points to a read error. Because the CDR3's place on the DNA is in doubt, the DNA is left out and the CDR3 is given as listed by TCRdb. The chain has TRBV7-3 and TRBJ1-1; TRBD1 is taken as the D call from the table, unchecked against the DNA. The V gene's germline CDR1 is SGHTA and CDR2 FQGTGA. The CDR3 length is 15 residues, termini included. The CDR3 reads CASSPHGQGNTEAFL.

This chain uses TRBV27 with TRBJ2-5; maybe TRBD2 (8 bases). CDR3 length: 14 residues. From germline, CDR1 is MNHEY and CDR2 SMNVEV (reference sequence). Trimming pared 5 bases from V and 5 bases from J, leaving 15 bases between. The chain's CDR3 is CASSTGRGPETQYF. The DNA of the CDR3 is TGTGCCAGCAGTACCGGGAGGGGGCCGGAGACCCAGTACTTC.

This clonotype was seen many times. CDR3 protein: CASSLGTETQYF. CDR3 DNA sequence: TGTGCCAGCAGTTTAGGCACGGAGACCCAGTACTTC. The gene calls are TRBV3-1 and TRBJ2-5, with no clear D. V lost 6 bases to trimming and J lost 5 bases, with 10 bases between them. From germline, CDR1 is LGHDT and CDR2 YNNKEL (reference sequence). The CDR3 totals 12 residues.

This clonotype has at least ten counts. The CDR3 reads CASSTGTAQETQYF. CDR3 coding DNA: TGTGCCAGCTCTACCGGGACGGCACAAGAGACCCAGTACTTC. The chain combines TRBV18 with TRBJ2-5, with D tentatively TRBD1 or TRBD2 (5 bases each). From germline, CDR1 is KGHSH and CDR2 LQKENI. With 6 bases removed from V and 2 bases from J, the gap between germline ends came to 13 bases. The length of the CDR3 is 14 residues.

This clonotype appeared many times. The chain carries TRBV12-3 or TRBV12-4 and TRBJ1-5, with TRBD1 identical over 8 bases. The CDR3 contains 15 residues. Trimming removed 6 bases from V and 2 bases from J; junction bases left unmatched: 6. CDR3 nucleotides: TGTGCCAGCAGATTAACAGGGGGTGGCAATCAGCCCCAGCATTTT. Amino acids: CASRLTGGGNQPQHF.

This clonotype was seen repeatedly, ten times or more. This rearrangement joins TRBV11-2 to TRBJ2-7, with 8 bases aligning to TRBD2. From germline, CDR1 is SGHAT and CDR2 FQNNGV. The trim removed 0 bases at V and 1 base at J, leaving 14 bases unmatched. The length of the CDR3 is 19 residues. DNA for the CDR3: TGTGCCAGCAGCTTAGATACGTATTTAGCGGGGAGGCTTTCCTACGAGCAGTACTTC. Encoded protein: CASSLDTYLAGRLSYEQYF.

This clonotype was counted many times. CDR3 nucleotide sequence: TGTGCCAGCTCACCTTATGACACCGCCCAAGAGACCCAGTACTTC. This encodes CASSPYDTAQETQYF. The chain employs TRBV18 and TRBJ2-5, with D unclear. Germline-derived CDR1 and CDR2 are KGHSH and LQKENI. The V and J ends lost 3 bases and 1 base respectively, with 12 bases between them. The CDR3 spans 15 residues.

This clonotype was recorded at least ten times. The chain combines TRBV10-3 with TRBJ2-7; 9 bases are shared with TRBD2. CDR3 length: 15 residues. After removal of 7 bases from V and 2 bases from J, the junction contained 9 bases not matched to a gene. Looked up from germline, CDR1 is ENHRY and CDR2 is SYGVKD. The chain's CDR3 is CAIKGGTSMAYEQYF. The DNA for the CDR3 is TGTGCCATCAAGGGCGGGACTAGCATGGCCTACGAGCAGTACTTC.

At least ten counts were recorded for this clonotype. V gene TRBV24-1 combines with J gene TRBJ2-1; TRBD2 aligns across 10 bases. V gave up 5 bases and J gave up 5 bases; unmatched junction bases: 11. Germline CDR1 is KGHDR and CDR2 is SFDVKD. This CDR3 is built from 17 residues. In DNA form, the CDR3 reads TGTGCCACCAGTGTCCCCTCCCTAGCGGGAGCTCACAATGAGCAGTTCTTC. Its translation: CATSVPSLAGAHNEQFF.

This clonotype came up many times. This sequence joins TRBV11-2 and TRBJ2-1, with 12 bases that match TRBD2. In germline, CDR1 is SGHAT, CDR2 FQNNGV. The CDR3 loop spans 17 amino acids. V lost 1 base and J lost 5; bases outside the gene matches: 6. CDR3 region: CASSLALRTSGNNEQFF. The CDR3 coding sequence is TGTGCCAGCAGCTTAGCCCTCCGGACTAGCGGGAACAATGAGCAGTTCTTC. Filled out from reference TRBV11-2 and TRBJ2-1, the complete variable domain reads EAGVAQSPRYKIIEKRQSVAFWCNPISGHATLYWYQQILGQGPKLLIQFQNNGVVDDSQLPKDRFSAERLKGVDSTLKIQPAKLEDSAVYLCASSLALRTSGNNEQFFGPGTRLTVL.

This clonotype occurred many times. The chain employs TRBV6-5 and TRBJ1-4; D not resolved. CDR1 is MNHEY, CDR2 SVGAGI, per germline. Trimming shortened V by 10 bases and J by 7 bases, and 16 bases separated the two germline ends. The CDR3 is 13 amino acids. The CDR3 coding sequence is TGTGCCAACCTCCGAAGGCAGAGTGAAAAACTGTTTTTT. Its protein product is CANLRRQSEKLFF.

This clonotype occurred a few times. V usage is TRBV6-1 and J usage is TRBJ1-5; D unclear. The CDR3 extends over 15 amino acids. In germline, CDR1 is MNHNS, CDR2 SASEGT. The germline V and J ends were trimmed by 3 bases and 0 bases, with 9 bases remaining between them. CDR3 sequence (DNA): TGTGCCAGCAGTGAGTATGAGAATAGCAATCAGCCCCAGCATTTT. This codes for CASSEYENSNQPQHF.

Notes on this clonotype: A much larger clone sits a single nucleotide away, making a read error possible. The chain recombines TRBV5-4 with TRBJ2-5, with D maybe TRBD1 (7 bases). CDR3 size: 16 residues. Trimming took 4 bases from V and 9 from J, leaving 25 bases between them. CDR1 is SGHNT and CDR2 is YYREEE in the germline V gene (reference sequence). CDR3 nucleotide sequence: TGTGCCAGCAGCAAAGGGGGCAGGAGCGGGCAGGAGTCCCAGTACTTC. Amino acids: CASSKGGRSGQESQYF.

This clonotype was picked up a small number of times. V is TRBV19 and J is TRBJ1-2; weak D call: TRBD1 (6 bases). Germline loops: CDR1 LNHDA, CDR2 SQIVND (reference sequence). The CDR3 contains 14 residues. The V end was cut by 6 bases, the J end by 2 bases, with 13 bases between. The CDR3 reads CASSRDTLNYGYTF. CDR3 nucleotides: TGTGCCAGTAGCCGGGACACCTTGAACTATGGCTACACCTTC.

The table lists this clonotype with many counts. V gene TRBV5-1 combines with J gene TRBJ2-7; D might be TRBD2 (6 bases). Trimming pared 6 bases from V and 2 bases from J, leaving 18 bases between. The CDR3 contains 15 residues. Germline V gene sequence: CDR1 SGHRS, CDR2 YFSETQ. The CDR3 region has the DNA TGCGCCAGCACCGAAGGAGGGAGCGTTACCTACGAGCAGTACTTC. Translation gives CASTEGGSVTYEQYF.

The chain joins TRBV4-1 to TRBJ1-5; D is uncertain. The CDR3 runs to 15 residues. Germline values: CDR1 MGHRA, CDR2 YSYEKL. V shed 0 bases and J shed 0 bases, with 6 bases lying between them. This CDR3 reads CASSQEGYSNQPQHF. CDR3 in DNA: TGCGCCAGCAGCCAAGAAGGTTATAGCAATCAGCCCCAGCATTTT.

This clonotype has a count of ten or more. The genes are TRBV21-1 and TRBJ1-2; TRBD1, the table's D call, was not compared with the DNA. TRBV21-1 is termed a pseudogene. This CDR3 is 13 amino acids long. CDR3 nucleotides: TGTGCCAGCGTTCGGACAGATTTCTATGGCTACACCTTC. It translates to CASVRTDFYGYTF.

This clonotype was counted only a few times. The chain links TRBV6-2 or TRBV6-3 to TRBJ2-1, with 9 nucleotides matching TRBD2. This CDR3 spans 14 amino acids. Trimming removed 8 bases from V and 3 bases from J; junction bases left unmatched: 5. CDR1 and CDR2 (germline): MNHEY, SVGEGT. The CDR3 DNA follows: TGTGCCAGCTCGAGCGGGGGGATCTACAATGAGCAGTTCTTC. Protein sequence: CASSSGGIYNEQFF.

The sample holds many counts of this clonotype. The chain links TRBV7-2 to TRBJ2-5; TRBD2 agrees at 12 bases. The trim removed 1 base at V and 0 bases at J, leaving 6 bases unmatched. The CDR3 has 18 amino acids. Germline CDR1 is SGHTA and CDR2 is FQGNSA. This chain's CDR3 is CASSLVRLAGEYQETQYF. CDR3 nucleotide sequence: TGTGCCAGCAGCTTAGTTAGACTAGCGGGGGAGTACCAAGAGACCCAGTACTTC. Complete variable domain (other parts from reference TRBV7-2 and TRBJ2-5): GAGVSQSPSNKVTEKGKDVELRCDPISGHTALYWYRQSLGQGLEFLIYFQGNSAPDKSGLPSDRFSAERTGGSVSTLTIQRTQQEDSAVYLCASSLVRLAGEYQETQYFGPGTRLLVL.

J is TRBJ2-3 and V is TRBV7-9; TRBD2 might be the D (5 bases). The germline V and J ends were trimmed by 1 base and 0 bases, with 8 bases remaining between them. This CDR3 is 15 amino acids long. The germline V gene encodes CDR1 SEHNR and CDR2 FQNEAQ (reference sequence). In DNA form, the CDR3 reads TGTGCCAGCAGCTTAGTAGCGCTTAGCACAGATACGCAGTATTTT. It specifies CASSLVALSTDTQYF.

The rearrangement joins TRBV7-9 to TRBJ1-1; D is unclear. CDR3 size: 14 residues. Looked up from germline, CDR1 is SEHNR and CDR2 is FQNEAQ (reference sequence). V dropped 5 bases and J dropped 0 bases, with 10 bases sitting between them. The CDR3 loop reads CASSKSQMNTEAFF. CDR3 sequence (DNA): TGTGCCAGCAGCAAAAGCCAGATGAACACTGAAGCTTTCTTT.

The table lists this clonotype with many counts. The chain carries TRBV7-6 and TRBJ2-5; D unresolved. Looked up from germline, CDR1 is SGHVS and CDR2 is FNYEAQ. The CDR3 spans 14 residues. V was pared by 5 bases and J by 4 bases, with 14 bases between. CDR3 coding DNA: TGTGCCAGCAGCGATTTGAGCCTCGGAGAGACCCAGTACTTC. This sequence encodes CASSDLSLGETQYF.

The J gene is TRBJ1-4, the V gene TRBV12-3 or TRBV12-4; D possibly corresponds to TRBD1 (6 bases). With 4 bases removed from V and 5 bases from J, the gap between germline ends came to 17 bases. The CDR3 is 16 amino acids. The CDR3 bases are TGTGCCAGCAGTTCATCCGGCCGGGGGCTAAATGAAAAACTGTTTTTT. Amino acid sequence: CASSSSGRGLNEKLFF.

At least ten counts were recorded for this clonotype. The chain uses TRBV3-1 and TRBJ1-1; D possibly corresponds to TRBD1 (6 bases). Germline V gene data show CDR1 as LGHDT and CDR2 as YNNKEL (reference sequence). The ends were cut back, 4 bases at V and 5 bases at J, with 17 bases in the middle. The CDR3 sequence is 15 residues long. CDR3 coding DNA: TGTGCCAGCAGCCCCCGATACAGGGAAGGAACTGAAGCTTTCTTT. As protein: CASSPRYREGTEAFF. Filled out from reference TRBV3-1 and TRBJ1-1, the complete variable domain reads DTAVSQTPKYLVTQMGNDKSIKCEQNLGHDTMYWYKQDSKKFLKIMFSYNNKELIINETVPNRFSPKSPDKAHLNLHINSLELGDSAVYFCASSPRYREGTEAFFGQGTRLTVV.

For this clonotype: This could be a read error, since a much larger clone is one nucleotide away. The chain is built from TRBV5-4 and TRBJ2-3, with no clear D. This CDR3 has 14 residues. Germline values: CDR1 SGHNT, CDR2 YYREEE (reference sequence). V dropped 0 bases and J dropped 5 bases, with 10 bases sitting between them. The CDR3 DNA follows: TGTGCCAGCAGCTTGGCGTCGTGTGGAGATACGCAGTATTTT. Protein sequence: CASSLASCGDTQYF.

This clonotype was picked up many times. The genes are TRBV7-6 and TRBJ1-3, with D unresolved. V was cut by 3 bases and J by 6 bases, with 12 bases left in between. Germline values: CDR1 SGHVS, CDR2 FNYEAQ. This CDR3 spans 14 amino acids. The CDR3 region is CASSFGGLSNTIYF. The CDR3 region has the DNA TGTGCCAGCAGCTTTGGAGGGCTGTCAAACACCATATATTTT.

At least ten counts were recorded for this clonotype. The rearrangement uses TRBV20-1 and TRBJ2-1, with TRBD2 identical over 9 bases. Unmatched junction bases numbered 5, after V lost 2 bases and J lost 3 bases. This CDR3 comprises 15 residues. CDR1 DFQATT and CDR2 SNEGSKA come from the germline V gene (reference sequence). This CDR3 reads CSARPSGGFYNEQFF. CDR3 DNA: TGCAGTGCTAGACCCAGCGGGGGGTTCTACAATGAGCAGTTCTTC.

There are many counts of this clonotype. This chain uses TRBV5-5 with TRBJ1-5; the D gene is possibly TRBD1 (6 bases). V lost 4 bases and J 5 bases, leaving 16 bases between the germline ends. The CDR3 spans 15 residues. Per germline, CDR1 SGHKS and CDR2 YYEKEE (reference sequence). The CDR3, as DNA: TGTGCCAGCAGCGCGTTGACAGGTCCAGATCAGCCCCAGCATTTT. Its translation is CASSALTGPDQPQHF.

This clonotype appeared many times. CDR3 loop: CASTSRLFVAEAFF. CDR3 nucleotide sequence: TGTGCCAGCACCTCTCGGCTGTTCGTTGCTGAAGCTTTCTTT. This chain links TRBV7-2 with TRBJ1-1; D is uncertain. Germline V CDR1 and CDR2: SGHTA, FQGNSA. There are 14 residues in the CDR3. Trimming stripped 7 bases from V and 6 bases from J, with 18 bases between.